Below, one T cell receptor (beta chain) is given with its context. Its antigen is unknown. Assay: immunoSEQ multiplex PCR; the TCRdb copy retains only in-frame clones and omits some. The sample includes 25,000 to 35,000 clones, 90% of them seen just once. Specified time point: week 11, during vaccination. Vaccination comprised doses that each held 300 ug of mutant IDH1 20-mer peptide, plus topical imiquimod. Diagnosis in the donors showed new WHO grade 3 or 4 astrocytomas that were IDH1-mutant and ATRX-lost. The sample comes from a study of a mutant IDH1 vaccine in newly diagnosed glioma. Study information: Vaccinations were initiated 4-6 weeks following radiotherapy alone, or were given together with temozolomide cycles. Radiotherapy, temozolomide, or both had been given previously, and both were given to most.

Trimming took off 4 bases at V and 1 base at J, with 11 bases between the two ends. Germline CDR1 reads SGHRS; CDR2 reads YFSETQ. This CDR3 comprises 14 residues. Material: PBMCs, obtained from a glioma patient whose treatment included an IDH1 peptide vaccine. This chain links TRBV5-1 with TRBJ1-1, with D perhaps TRBD1 (5 bases). The TCR sequence derives from a man aged 18 to 29 with glioma. The CDR3 DNA reads TGCGCCAGCAGCGGGACCGTCGAGAACACTGAAGCTTTCTTT. Its protein is CASSGTVENTEAFF.